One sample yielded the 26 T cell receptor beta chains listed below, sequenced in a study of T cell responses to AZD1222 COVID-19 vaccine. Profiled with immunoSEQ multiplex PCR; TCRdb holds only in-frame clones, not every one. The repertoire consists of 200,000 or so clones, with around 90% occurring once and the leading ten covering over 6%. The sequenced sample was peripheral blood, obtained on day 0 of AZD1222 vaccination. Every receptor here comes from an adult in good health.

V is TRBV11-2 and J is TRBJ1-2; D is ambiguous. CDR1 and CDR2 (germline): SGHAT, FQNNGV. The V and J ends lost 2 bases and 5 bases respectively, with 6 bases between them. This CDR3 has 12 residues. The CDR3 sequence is CASSLRVYGYTF. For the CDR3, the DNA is TGTGCCAGCAGCTTAAGAGTTTATGGCTACACCTTC.

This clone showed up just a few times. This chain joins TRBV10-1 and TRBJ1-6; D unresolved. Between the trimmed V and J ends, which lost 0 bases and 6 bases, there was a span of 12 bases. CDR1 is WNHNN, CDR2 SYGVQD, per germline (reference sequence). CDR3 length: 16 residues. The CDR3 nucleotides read TGCGCCAGCAGTGAGTCCGTCAACGATTTTAATTCACCCCTCCACTTT. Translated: CASSESVNDFNSPLHF.

This CDR3 is CASSQFSRGSYEQYF. The CDR3 region has the DNA TGTGCCAGCAGCCAATTCTCCCGGGGTTCCTACGAGCAGTACTTC. The V gene is TRBV16, the J gene TRBJ2-7; D is possibly TRBD2 (5 bases). Germline CDR1 reads KGHSY; CDR2 reads FQNENV. This CDR3 spans 15 amino acids. V was clipped by 1 base and J by 1 base, with 11 bases between them.

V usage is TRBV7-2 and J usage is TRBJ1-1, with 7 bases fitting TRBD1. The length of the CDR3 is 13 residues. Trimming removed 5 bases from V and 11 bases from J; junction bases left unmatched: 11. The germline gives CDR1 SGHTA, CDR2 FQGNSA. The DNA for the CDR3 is TGTGCCAGCAGCACACGAACAGGGGATATTGCTTTCTTT. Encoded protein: CASSTRTGDIAFF.

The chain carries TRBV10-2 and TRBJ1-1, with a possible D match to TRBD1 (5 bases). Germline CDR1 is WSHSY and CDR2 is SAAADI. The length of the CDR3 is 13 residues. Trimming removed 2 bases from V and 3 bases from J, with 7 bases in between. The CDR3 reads CASSEGADTEAFF. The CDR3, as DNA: TGCGCCAGCAGTGAGGGGGCGGACACTGAAGCTTTCTTT.

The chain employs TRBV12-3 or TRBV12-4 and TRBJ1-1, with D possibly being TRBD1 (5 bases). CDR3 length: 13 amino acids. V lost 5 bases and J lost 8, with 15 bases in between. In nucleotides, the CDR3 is TGTGCCAGCAGTGTTGCGGGGGTCGGGGAAGCTTTCTTT. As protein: CASSVAGVGEAFF.

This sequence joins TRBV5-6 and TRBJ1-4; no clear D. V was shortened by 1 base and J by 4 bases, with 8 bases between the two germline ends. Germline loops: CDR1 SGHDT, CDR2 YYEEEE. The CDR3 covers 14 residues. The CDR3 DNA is TGTGCCAGCAGCTTGTGGGCGGATAATGAAAAACTGTTTTTT. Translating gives CASSLWADNEKLFF.

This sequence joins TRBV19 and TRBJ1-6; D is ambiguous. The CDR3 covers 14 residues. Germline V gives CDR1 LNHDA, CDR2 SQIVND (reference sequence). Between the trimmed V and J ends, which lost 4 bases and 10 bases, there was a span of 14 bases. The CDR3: CASSSTVAESPLHF. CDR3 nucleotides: TGTGCCAGTAGTAGTACGGTCGCTGAATCACCCCTCCACTTT.

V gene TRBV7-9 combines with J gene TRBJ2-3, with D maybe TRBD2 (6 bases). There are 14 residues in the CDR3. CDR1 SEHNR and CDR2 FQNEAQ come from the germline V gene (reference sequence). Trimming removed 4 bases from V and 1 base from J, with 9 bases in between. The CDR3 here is CASSSRLGTDTQYF. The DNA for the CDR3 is TGTGCCAGCAGCTCCAGACTAGGCACAGATACGCAGTATTTT. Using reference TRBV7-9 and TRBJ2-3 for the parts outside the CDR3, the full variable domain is DTGVSQNPRHKITKRGQNVTFRCDPISEHNRLYWYRQTLGQGPEFLTYFQNEAQLEKSRLLSDRFSAERPKGSFSTLEIQRTEQGDSAMYLCASSSRLGTDTQYFGPGTRLTVL.

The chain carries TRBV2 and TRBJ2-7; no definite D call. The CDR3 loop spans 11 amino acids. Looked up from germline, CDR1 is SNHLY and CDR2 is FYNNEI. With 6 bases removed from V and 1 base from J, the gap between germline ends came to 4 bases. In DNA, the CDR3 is TGTGCCAGCAGCCCTTCCTACGAGCAGTACTTC. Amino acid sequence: CASSPSYEQYF.

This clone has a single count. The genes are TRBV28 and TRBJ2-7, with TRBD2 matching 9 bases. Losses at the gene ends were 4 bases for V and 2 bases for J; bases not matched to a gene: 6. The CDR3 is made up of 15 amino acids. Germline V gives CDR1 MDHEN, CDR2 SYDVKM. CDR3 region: CASSSPTSGPYEQYF. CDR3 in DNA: TGTGCCAGCAGTTCACCGACTAGCGGCCCCTACGAGCAGTACTTC.

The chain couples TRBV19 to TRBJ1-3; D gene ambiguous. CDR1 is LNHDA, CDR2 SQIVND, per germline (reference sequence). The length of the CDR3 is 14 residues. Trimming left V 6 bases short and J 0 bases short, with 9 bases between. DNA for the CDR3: TGTGCCAGTAGAAAGACTACCTCTGGAAACACCATATATTTT. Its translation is CASRKTTSGNTIYF.

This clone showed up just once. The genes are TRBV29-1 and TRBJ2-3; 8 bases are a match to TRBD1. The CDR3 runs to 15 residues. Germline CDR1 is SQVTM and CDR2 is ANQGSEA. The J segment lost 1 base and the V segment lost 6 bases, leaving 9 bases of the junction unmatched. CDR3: CSVRGQGQGTDTQYF. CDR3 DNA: TGCAGCGTGCGAGGACAGGGCCAAGGCACAGATACGCAGTATTTT.

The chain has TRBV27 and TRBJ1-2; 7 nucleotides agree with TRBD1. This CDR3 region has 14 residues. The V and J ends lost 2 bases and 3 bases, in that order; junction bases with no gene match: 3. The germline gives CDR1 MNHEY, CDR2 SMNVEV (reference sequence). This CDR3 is CASSLRGGDYGYTF. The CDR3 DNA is TGTGCCAGCAGTTTACGAGGGGGCGACTATGGCTACACCTTC.

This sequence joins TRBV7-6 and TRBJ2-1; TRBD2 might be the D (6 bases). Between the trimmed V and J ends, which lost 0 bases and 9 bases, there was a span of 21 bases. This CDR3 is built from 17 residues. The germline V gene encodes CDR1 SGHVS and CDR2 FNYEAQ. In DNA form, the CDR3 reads TGTGCCAGCAGCTTAGCGTCGGGCCAGGGACTTCGCAGTGAGCAGTTCTTC. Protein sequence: CASSLASGQGLRSEQFF. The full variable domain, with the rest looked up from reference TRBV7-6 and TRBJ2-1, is GAGVSQSPRYKVTKRGQDVALRCDPISGHVSLYWYRQALGQGPEFLTYFNYEAQQDKSGLPNDRFSAERPEGSISTLTIQRTEQRDSAMYRCASSLASGQGLRSEQFFGPGTRLTVL.

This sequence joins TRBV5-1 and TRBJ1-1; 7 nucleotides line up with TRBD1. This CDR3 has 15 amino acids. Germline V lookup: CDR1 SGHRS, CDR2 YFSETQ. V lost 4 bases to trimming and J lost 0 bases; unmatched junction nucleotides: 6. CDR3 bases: TGCGCCAGCAGCCCGACAGGGACAGTGAACACTGAAGCTTTCTTT. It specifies CASSPTGTVNTEAFF.

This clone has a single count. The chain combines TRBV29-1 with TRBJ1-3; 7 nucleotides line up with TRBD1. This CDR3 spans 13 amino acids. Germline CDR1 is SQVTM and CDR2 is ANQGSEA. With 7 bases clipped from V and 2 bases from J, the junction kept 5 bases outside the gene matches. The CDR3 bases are TGCAGCGCCTACCAGGGGGCTGGAAACACCATATATTTT. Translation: CSAYQGAGNTIYF.

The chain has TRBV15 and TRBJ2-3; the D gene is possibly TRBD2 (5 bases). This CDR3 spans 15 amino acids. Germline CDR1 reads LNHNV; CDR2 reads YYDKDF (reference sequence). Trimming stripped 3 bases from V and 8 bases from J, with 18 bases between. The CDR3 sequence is CATSRLRRVKGTQYF. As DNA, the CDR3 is TGTGCCACCAGCAGGCTCCGGCGGGTCAAGGGTACGCAGTATTTT.

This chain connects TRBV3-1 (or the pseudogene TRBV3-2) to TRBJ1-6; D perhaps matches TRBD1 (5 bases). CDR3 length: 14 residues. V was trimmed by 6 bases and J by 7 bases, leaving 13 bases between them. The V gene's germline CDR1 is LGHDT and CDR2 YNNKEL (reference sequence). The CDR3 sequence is CASRTRDANSPLHF. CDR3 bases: TGTGCCAGCAGGACCCGGGACGCAAATTCACCCCTCCACTTT.

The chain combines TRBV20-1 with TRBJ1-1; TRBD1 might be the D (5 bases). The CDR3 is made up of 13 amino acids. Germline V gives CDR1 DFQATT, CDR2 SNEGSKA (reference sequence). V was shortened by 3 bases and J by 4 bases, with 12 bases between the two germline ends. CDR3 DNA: TGCAGTGCTAGTCTCGGGGGGAGCACTGAAGCTTTCTTT. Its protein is CSASLGGSTEAFF.

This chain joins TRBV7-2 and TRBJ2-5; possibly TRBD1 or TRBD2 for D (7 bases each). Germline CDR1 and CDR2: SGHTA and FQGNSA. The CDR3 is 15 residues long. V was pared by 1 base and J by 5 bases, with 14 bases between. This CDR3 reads CASSLVSRGGETQYF. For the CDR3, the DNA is TGTGCCAGCAGCTTAGTCTCCAGGGGGGGGGAGACCCAGTACTTC. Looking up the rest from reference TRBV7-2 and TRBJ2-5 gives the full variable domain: GAGVSQSPSNKVTEKGKDVELRCDPISGHTALYWYRQSLGQGLEFLIYFQGNSAPDKSGLPSDRFSAERTGGSVSTLTIQRTQQEDSAVYLCASSLVSRGGETQYFGPGTRLLVL.

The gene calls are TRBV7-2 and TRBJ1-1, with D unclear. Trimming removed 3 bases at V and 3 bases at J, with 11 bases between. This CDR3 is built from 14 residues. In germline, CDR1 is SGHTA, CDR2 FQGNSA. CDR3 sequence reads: CASSLVQSYTEAFF. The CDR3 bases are TGTGCCAGCAGCTTGGTCCAGAGTTACACTGAAGCTTTCTTT.

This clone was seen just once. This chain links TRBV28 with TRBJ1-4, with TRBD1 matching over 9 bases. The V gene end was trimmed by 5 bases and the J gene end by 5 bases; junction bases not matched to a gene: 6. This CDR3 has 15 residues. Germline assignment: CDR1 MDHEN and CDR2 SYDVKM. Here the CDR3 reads CASSPPTGGNEKLFF. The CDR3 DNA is TGTGCCAGCAGTCCCCCGACAGGGGGAAATGAAAAACTGTTTTTT. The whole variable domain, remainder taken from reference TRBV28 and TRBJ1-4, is DVKVTQSSRYLVKRTGEKVFLECVQDMDHENMFWYRQDPGLGLRLIYFSYDVKMKEKGDIPEGYSVSREKKERFSLILESASTNQTSMYLCASSPPTGGNEKLFFGSGTQLSVL.

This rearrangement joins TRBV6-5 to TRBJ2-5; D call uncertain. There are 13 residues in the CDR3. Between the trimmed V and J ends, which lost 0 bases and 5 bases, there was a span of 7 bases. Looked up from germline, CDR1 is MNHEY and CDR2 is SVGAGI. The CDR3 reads CASSYSGWETQYF. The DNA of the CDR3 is TGTGCCAGCAGTTACTCTGGGTGGGAGACCCAGTACTTC.

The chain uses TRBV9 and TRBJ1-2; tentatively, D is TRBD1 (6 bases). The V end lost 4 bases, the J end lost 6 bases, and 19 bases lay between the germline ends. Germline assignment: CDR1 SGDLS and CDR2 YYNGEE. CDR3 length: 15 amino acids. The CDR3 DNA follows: TGTGCCAGCAGCCCCATGGGGGCAGGGCGGAATGGCTACACCTTC. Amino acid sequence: CASSPMGAGRNGYTF.

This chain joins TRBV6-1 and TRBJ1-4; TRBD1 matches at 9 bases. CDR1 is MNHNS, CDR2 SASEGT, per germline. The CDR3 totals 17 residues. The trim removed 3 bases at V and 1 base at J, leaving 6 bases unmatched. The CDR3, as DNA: TGTGCCAGCAGTGACGACAGGGGGTGGGGAACTAATGAAAAACTGTTTTTT. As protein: CASSDDRGWGTNEKLFF.